This T cell receptor (beta chain) derives from a study of cytotoxic CD8 clonotypes in ibrutinib-treated CLL. Method: immunoSEQ multiplex PCR; TCRdb's copy keeps in-frame clones and lacks some. The table includes about 200,000 clones, about four fifths detected once. CDR1 is GTSNPN, CDR2 SVGIG, per germline (reference sequence). The ends lost 2 bases at V and 3 bases at J; junction bases unmatched: 3. The CDR3 loop spans 14 amino acids. The chain uses TRBV30 and TRBJ2-7; 11 positions agree with TRBD2. The starting material was PBMCs, obtained after 12 months of ibrutinib treatment. This clonotype was obtained from a human donor with chronic lymphocytic leukemia. The CDR3 region is CAWSSTSGGYEQYF. The CDR3, as DNA: TGTGCCTGGAGTTCCACTAGCGGGGGCTACGAGCAGTACTTC.